Below, 2 T cell receptor beta chains from the same sample are listed, as sequenced in a study of blood T cell repertoires in COVID-19 (dated by TCRdb to the early 2020s). Library prep was done by the immunoSEQ multiplex PCR assay. TCRdb provides this immuneACCESS table in a form limited to in-frame rearrangements. Some clones are lacking; in checked studies, under half of them reflect an unresolved V gene, and why the rest are absent is not known. Recorded for this sample are 200,000 to 250,000 clones; 75% to 90% of them occurred a single time. Together, the top ten hold about 6.3% of the sample. The sequenced sample was PBMCs or T cells enriched from blood (not recorded which). Receptors originate from a woman in her 30s with acute COVID-19.

This chain connects TRBV28 to TRBJ1-5, with D perhaps TRBD1 (5 bases). Looked up from germline, CDR1 is MDHEN and CDR2 is SYDVKM. The ends were cut back, 6 bases at V and 2 bases at J, with 14 bases in the middle. The CDR3 consists of 15 residues. CDR3: CASSGGDDGNQPQHF. CDR3 nucleotides: TGTGCCAGCAGCGGGGGGGACGACGGCAATCAGCCCCAGCATTTT.

The chain links TRBV19 to TRBJ2-7, with 9 positions matching TRBD2. The junction had 5 bases not matched to a gene; V was cut back by 5 bases and J by 3 bases. Looked up from germline, CDR1 is LNHDA and CDR2 is SQIVND (reference sequence). The CDR3 contains 14 residues. In DNA form, the CDR3 reads TGTGCCAGTAGTCCGACTAGCGGAAACTACGAGCAGTACTTC. It is translated as CASSPTSGNYEQYF.